This T cell receptor beta chain was captured by sequencing in a study of blood T cells in healthy people across ages (dated by TCRdb to the mid-2010s). With respect to the entire study: In model experiments, roughly one uniquely barcoded TCR beta cDNA molecule per two T cells was captured by template switching. The donors were split into four age groups: young (average around 17 years), middle-aged (roughly 39), aged (approximately 60) and long-lived (approximately 80). Age-related changes in TCR beta repertoire diversity were measured in the study by deep sequencing normalized with unique cDNA molecular identifiers. Using the same blood draw, the study looked at two additional independent replicas of 1 million unique cDNA reads for two donors, one aged 18 to 29 and the other aged 80 or older. To avoid experimental bias, donors of different ages were distributed randomly across sequencing lanes. What the authors observed across the whole study: Compared with the aged group, the long-lived group had more naive CD4+ T cells, fewer expanded clones and increased TCR diversity, a pattern suggesting age selection. The CMV infection status of donors was not known, potentially confounding age-related changes in expanded clonotypes. As age increased, observed TCR beta diversity per million T cells dropped in a roughly linear way, and a significant reduction was already evident by age roughly 36. Since profiling was done on bulk unsorted PBMCs, naive and antigen-experienced compartments could not be conclusively compared. There was a strong correlation between observed TCR beta diversity and the percentage of naive T cells measured by flow cytometry. Total diversity estimates from one million sequenced T cells were considered lower bounds and underestimates.

The donors were 40 or so Caucasian individuals from Russia, aged 6 to 90 years, who were systemically healthy. Each donor gave ten milliliters of peripheral blood, collected into EDTA-treated Vacutainer tubes. PBMCs were isolated by Ficoll-Paque density-gradient centrifugation, with at least 7 million obtained per sample. Total RNA was extracted from PBMCs with Trizol reagent, with at least 6 micrograms obtained per sample. The percentages of naive CD45RAhigh/CD27high T cells were determined by flow cytometry on a PBMC aliquot from every donor. Libraries were built with 5' RACE. Reads for this sample came from an Illumina HiSeq 2500. A second PCR of about 6 to 12 cycles was run with a J-beta primer mix and a sample-barcoded 5' primer. A unique molecular identifier was introduced onto each TCR beta cDNA molecule by a template-switch 5' adaptor carrying 12 random nucleotides. Each sample yielded at least 2.5 million CDR3-containing paired-end reads. The Mint cDNA synthesis kit, primed by a TRBC-specific oligonucleotide, was used to synthesize first-strand cDNA from all RNA. After uracil-DNA glycosylase treatment, a first 18-cycle PCR used universal primers M1SS and BC2_uni_R on all cDNA. Turning to the authors' computational methods: For normalization, 1 million high-quality reads were randomly selected from each sample, with every read carrying a distinct molecular identifier. Instead of being binned into consensus sequences, reads that shared molecular identifiers were thrown out. MiTCR, with a Q25 quality threshold and the strictest error-elimination algorithm, was used for CDR3 identification, clonotype clustering and error correction. A nonparametric unseen species model using Euler transformation provided a lower-bound estimate of total TCR beta diversity. TCRdb reworked the public reads: Q25 trimming with fastp, MiXCR clone assembly, productive beta chains retained. Entries are consolidated by CDR3 protein sequence, retaining the most common genes and DNA. None of the V and J calls come from the authors' own analysis; TCRdb made them. In this sample the table shows hundreds of thousands of distinct CDR3 sequences, under 80% of which occur a single time. Jointly, the top ten make up around 30% of the sample.

Note on this clonotype: No cognate antigen has been identified for it. No base-level quality is on record; no much larger clone is a single base apart.

The specimen was blood. The TCR originated in a man under 40 in good health.

CDR3 protein: CASSRTGTGTDTQYF. DNA sequence: TGTGCCAGCAGCCGGACAGGGACGGGCACAGATACGCAGTATTTT. The rearrangement combines TRBV7-3 with TRBJ2-3, with 8 central nucleotides matching TRBD1. The CDR3 runs 15 residues from the cysteine to the phenylalanine. Only the CDR3 part of the read is kept: 45 bases, read in frame from the first base. V lost 5 bases and J lost 1 base, and the count of bases not matched to a germline gene is 5. The germline V gene sets CDR1 to SGHTA and CDR2 to FQGTGA.